These 21 T cell receptor beta chains were all obtained from the same sample, sequenced in a study of shared clonotypes between healthy human individuals. Assay: immunoSEQ multiplex PCR; the TCRdb copy retains only in-frame clones and omits some. The repertoire holds approximately 2.4 million clones, with around 95% as singletons. Material for sequencing was naive CD4+ T cells sorted from blood. Documented subset: CD45RA+ positively selected. The receptors stem from a man aged 18 to 30 in good health.

The rearrangement joins TRBV18 to TRBJ2-7; 7 bases line up with TRBD1. This CDR3 contains 15 residues. Trimming took 2 bases from V and 2 from J; bases not matched to a gene: 6. Germline values: CDR1 KGHSH, CDR2 LQKENI. The CDR3 is CASSPTETGPYEQYF. CDR3 DNA sequence: TGTGCCAGCTCACCAACGGAGACAGGGCCCTACGAGCAGTACTTC. The full variable domain, completed using reference TRBV18 and TRBJ2-7, is NAGVMQNPRHLVRRRGQEARLRCSPMKGHSHVYWYRQLPEEGLKFMVYLQKENIIDESGMPKERFSAEFPKEGPSILRIQQVVRGDSAAYFCASSPTETGPYEQYFGPGTRLTVT.

CDR3 amino acids: CATRGAVRNTIYF. The CDR3 DNA follows: TGTGCCACCCGAGGGGCCGTGCGAAACACCATATATTTT. The chain joins TRBV10-3 to TRBJ1-3, with D tentatively TRBD1 (5 bases). Trimming left V 10 bases short and J 5 bases short, with 15 bases between. The germline V gene encodes CDR1 ENHRY and CDR2 SYGVKD. The length of the CDR3 is 13 residues.

The rearrangement links TRBV4-1 to TRBJ1-4; D might be TRBD1 (5 bases). This CDR3 spans 15 amino acids. Germline V gives CDR1 MGHRA, CDR2 YSYEKL. V was shortened by 0 bases and J by 8 bases, with 13 bases between the two germline ends. This chain's CDR3 is CASSQDRGLSEKLFF. The CDR3 bases are TGCGCCAGCAGCCAAGATCGGGGGTTGAGCGAAAAACTGTTTTTT.

The chain recombines TRBV5-6 with TRBJ1-2; 7 bases fit TRBD1. Losses at the gene ends were 4 bases for V and 4 bases for J; bases not matched to a gene: 10. The CDR3 is 15 amino acids. CDR1 and CDR2 from the germline V gene are SGHDT and YYEEEE. In nucleotides, the CDR3 is TGTGCCAGCAGCCCAAGGGGAGGGGGCGCCTATGGCTACACCTTC. It yields the protein CASSPRGGGAYGYTF.

This rearrangement joins TRBV6-5 to TRBJ2-5; 8 bases are shared with TRBD1. With V trimmed by 5 bases and J by 3 bases, 8 bases remained unmatched. The CDR3 runs 15 residues. CDR1 MNHEY and CDR2 SVGAGI come from the germline V gene. CDR3 residues: CASSKTGAKEETQYF. The CDR3 DNA follows: TGTGCCAGCAGTAAGACAGGGGCCAAAGAAGAGACCCAGTACTTC.

This chain connects TRBV5-1 to TRBJ2-4; 11 bases fit TRBD1. The CDR3 consists of 17 residues. V dropped 4 bases and J dropped 1; count of bases not matched to a gene: 7. Germline CDR1 reads SGHRS; CDR2 reads YFSETQ. The CDR3 sequence is CASSAGTGGLAKNIQYF. The CDR3 DNA follows: TGCGCCAGCAGCGCGGGGACAGGGGGTCTGGCCAAAAACATTCAGTACTTC.

V is TRBV29-1 and J is TRBJ1-4; the D is unclear. The CDR3 has 14 amino acids. Germline-derived CDR1 and CDR2 are SQVTM and ANQGSEA. Trimming cost V 6 bases and J 0 bases, with 11 bases left between them. The CDR3 loop reads CSVSLEPTNEKLFF. The CDR3 nucleotides are TGCAGCGTCTCCCTGGAGCCAACTAATGAAAAACTGTTTTTT.

This clone has a single count. This chain uses TRBV11-2 with TRBJ1-2; a possible D gene is TRBD1 (5 bases). This CDR3 has 15 residues. The germline CDR1 and CDR2 sequences are SGHAT and FQNNGV. Trimming left V 2 bases short and J 0 bases short, with 10 bases between. In nucleotides, the CDR3 is TGTGCCAGCAGCTTAAGTCCGGGACCTAACTATGGCTACACCTTC. This sequence encodes CASSLSPGPNYGYTF.

V gene TRBV5-6 combines with J gene TRBJ2-5, with 11 bases matching TRBD1. Germline values: CDR1 SGHDT, CDR2 YYEEEE. The CDR3 length is 17 residues. The trim removed 1 base at V and 1 base at J, leaving 6 bases unmatched. CDR3 loop: CASSLPRDRGFQETQYF. For the CDR3, the DNA is TGTGCCAGCAGCTTGCCGAGGGACAGGGGGTTCCAAGAGACCCAGTACTTC.

The chain uses TRBV19 and TRBJ2-2; 9 nucleotides agree with TRBD1. The germline CDR1 and CDR2 sequences are LNHDA and SQIVND (reference sequence). The V and J ends lost 6 bases and 1 base, in that order; junction bases with no gene match: 9. CDR3 length: 17 residues. In nucleotides, the CDR3 is TGTGCCAGTAGACACGGGACAGGGACTGTGAACACCGGGGAGCTGTTTTTT. It encodes CASRHGTGTVNTGELFF. Based on the CDR3 plus reference TRBV19 and TRBJ2-2, the full variable domain is DGGITQSPKYLFRKEGQNVTLSCEQNLNHDAMYWYRQDPGQGLRLIYYSQIVNDFQKGDIAEGYSVSREKKESFPLTVTSAQKNPTAFYLCASRHGTGTVNTGELFFGEGSRLTVL.

This clone appeared once. This chain joins TRBV7-9 and TRBJ1-5; TRBD1 agrees at 12 bases. Germline V CDR1 and CDR2: SEHNR, FQNEAQ (reference sequence). CDR3 length equals 19 residues. J gave up 0 bases and V 4 bases, and 10 bases lay outside the gene matches. Written as DNA, the CDR3 is TGTGCCAGCAGCTATACACCGGGACAGGGGGCTTATAGCAATCAGCCCCAGCATTTT. This encodes CASSYTPGQGAYSNQPQHF.

The chain has TRBV7-9 and TRBJ2-5; 7 bases line up with TRBD1. J was trimmed by 2 bases and V by 5 bases; bases with no gene match: 11. The CDR3 spans 16 residues. Per the germline V gene, CDR1 is SEHNR and CDR2 is FQNEAQ (reference sequence). The DNA of the CDR3 is TGTGCCAGCAGCCCACGACAGGGAAAGTGGCAAGAGACCCAGTACTTC. Amino acid sequence: CASSPRQGKWQETQYF.

This sequence joins TRBV7-9 and TRBJ1-1; 7 bases align to TRBD1. Germline CDR1 SEHNR, CDR2 FQNEAQ (reference sequence). J was trimmed by 3 bases and V by 1 base; bases with no gene match: 11. The length of the CDR3 is 17 residues. The DNA for the CDR3 is TGTGCCAGCAGCTTAGGAGGCCGGGACAGCCATTACACTGAAGCTTTCTTT. Amino acids: CASSLGGRDSHYTEAFF. The full variable domain, completed using reference TRBV7-9 and TRBJ1-1, is DTGVSQNPRHKITKRGQNVTFRCDPISEHNRLYWYRQTLGQGPEFLTYFQNEAQLEKSRLLSDRFSAERPKGSFSTLEIQRTEQGDSAMYLCASSLGGRDSHYTEAFFGQGTRLTVV.

This clone came up once. The chain employs TRBV6-1 and TRBJ2-1; D gene ambiguous. CDR1 is MNHNS and CDR2 is SASEGT in the germline V gene. The V gene lost 8 bases and the J gene lost 8 bases, with 16 bases spanning the gap. This CDR3 contains 13 residues. In DNA form, the CDR3 reads TGTGCCAGCTCACATGAGAACAACCATGAGCAGTTCTTC. Protein sequence: CASSHENNHEQFF.

The V call is TRBV15, the J call TRBJ2-1; unclear D gene. The CDR3 covers 15 residues. The V end lost 0 bases, the J end lost 0 bases, and 6 bases lay between the germline ends. The germline gives CDR1 LNHNV, CDR2 YYDKDF (reference sequence). CDR3 amino acids: CATSRDRSSYNEQFF. Here the CDR3 DNA reads TGTGCCACCAGCAGAGACCGGAGCTCCTACAATGAGCAGTTCTTC.

The V call is TRBV7-2, the J call TRBJ2-7, with 13 bases fitting TRBD2. After removal of 5 bases from V and 0 bases from J, the junction contained 4 bases not matched to a gene. Germline CDR1 and CDR2: SGHTA and FQGNSA. CDR3 size: 16 residues. The CDR3 sequence is CASSQGLAGVSYEQYF. The CDR3 region has the DNA TGTGCCAGCAGCCAAGGACTAGCGGGAGTCTCCTACGAGCAGTACTTC.

The chain combines TRBV6-5 with TRBJ1-1; unclear D gene. The CDR3 consists of 13 residues. V lost 2 bases to trimming and J lost 7 bases, with 11 bases between them. CDR1 and CDR2 (germline): MNHEY, SVGAGI. The CDR3 here is CASSYVPGREAFF. Here the CDR3 DNA reads TGTGCCAGCAGTTACGTACCGGGCCGTGAAGCTTTCTTT.

CDR3 DNA: TGTGCCAGTAGACAGGGGATGACCTACGAGCAGTACTTC. Translated, it gives CASRQGMTYEQYF. The rearrangement uses TRBV19 and TRBJ2-7; TRBD1 matches 7 bases. J gave up 2 bases and V 6 bases, and 4 bases lay outside the gene matches. Germline CDR1 reads LNHDA; CDR2 reads SQIVND (reference sequence). This CDR3 is built from 13 residues.

The chain links TRBV29-1 to TRBJ1-1; 7 bases agree with TRBD1. Germline trimming cut 8 bases from V and 8 bases from J; bases unmatched to any gene: 8. This CDR3 comprises 11 residues. Germline V gene sequence: CDR1 SQVTM, CDR2 ANQGSEA. The DNA for the CDR3 is TGCAGCATACAGGGGATTTCGGAAGCTTTCTTT. Protein product: CSIQGISEAFF.

The rearrangement uses TRBV5-5 and TRBJ2-3; TRBD1 matches at 8 bases. J lost 2 bases, V lost 4 bases, and 9 bases had no gene match. Germline V gene sequence: CDR1 SGHKS, CDR2 YYEKEE (reference sequence). This CDR3 is 16 amino acids long. CDR3 DNA: TGTGCCAGCAGCCCAGGGGACAGGTTAATCACAGATACGCAGTATTTT. Translated: CASSPGDRLITDTQYF.

V usage is TRBV30 and J usage is TRBJ2-1; maybe TRBD2 (5 bases). This CDR3 contains 15 residues. V was trimmed by 0 bases and J by 2 bases, leaving 11 bases between them. The germline V gene has CDR1 GTSNPN and CDR2 SVGIG (reference sequence). CDR3 loop: CAWSVTGVAYNEQFF. CDR3 coding DNA: TGTGCCTGGAGTGTTACCGGGGTCGCCTACAATGAGCAGTTCTTC.